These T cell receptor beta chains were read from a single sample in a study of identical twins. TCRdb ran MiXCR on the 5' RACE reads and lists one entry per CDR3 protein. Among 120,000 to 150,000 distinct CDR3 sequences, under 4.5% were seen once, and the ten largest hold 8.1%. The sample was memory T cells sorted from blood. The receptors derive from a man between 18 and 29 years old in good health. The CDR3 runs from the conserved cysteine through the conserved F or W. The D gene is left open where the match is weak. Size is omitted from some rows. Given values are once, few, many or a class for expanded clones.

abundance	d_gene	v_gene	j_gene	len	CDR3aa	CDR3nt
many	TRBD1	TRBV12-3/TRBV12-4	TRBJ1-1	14	CASSSRQGGTEAFF	TGTGCCAGCAGTTCTCGACAGGGTGGCACTGAAGCTTTCTTT
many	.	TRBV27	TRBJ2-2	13	CASSSHFSGELFF	TGTGCCAGCAGTTCTCACTTTTCCGGGGAGCTGTTTTTT
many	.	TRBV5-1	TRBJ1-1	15	CASSLGSAMNTEAFF	TGCGCCAGCAGCTTGGGGTCAGCTATGAACACTGAAGCTTTCTTT
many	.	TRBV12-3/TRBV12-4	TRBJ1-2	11	CASQANYGYTF	TGTGCCAGTCAGGCTAACTATGGCTACACCTTC
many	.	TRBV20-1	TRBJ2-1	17	CSAIRGWRTTSTSEQFF	TGCAGTGCTATTCGGGGGTGGCGGACTACCTCGACGTCGGAGCAGTTCTTC
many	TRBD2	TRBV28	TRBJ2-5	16	CASNPTSGRAQETQYF	TGTGCCAGCAACCCGACTAGCGGGAGGGCCCAAGAGACCCAGTACTTC
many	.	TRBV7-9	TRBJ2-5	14	CASSLETDQETQYF	TGTGCCAGCAGCTTAGAGACAGACCAAGAGACCCAGTACTTC
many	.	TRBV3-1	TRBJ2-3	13	CASSPYSGDTQYF	TGTGCCAGCAGCCCCTATAGTGGAGATACGCAGTATTTT
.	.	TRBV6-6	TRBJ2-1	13	CASSYSRVLEQFF	TGTGCCAGCAGTTACTCCCGTGTTCTTGAGCAGTTCTTC
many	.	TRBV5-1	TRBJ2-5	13	CASSLGEQETQYF	TGCGCCAGCAGCTTAGGGGAGCAAGAGACCCAGTACTTC
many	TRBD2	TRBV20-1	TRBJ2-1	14	CSAPRTSGRHEQFF	TGCAGTGCCCCCCGGACTAGCGGGAGGCATGAGCAGTTCTTC
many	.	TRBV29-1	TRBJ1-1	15	CSVAKGQEVNTEAFF	TGCAGCGTTGCAAAGGGGCAGGAGGTGAACACTGAAGCTTTCTTT
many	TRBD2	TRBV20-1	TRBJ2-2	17	CSARDPTSGTNTGELFF	TGCAGTGCTAGAGACCCAACTAGCGGGACCAACACCGGGGAGCTGTTTTTT
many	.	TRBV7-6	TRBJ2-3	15	CASSTRRDSRDTQYF	TGTGCCAGCAGCACCCGCCGGGACTCCCGGGATACGCAGTATTTT
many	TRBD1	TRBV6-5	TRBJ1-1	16	CASSYSNRGRFTEAFF	TGTGCCAGCAGTTACTCGAACAGGGGGCGATTCACTGAAGCTTTCTTT
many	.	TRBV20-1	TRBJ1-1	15	CSARGHRDTGTEAFF	TGCAGTGCTAGAGGGCACCGGGACACTGGCACTGAAGCTTTCTTT
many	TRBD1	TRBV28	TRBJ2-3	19	CASSFPPGQGASSTDTQYF	TGTGCCAGCAGCTTCCCTCCGGGACAGGGCGCCTCAAGCACAGATACGCAGTATTTT
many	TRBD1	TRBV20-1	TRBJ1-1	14	CSASAGGGSTEAFF	TGCAGTGCTAGTGCAGGGGGAGGGTCCACTGAAGCTTTCTTT
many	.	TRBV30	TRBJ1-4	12	CAWSGAAEKLFF	TGTGCCTGGAGTGGGGCAGCTGAAAAACTGTTTTTT
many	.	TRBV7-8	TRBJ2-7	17	CASSLAALSGLTYEQYF	TGTGCCAGCAGCTTGGCCGCCTTAAGCGGACTAACCTACGAGCAGTACTTC
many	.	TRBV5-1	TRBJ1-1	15	CASSAGLVTNTEAFF	TGCGCCAGCAGCGCGGGCCTTGTAACGAACACTGAAGCTTTCTTT
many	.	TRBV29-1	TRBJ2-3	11	CSVDFTDTQYF	TGCAGCGTAGACTTCACAGATACGCAGTATTTT
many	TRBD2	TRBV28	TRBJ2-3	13	CASSFPLAVSQYF	TGTGCCAGCAGTTTCCCACTAGCGGTCTCGCAGTATTTT
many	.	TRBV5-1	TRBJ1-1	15	CASSLGSALNTEAFF	TGCGCCAGCAGCTTGGGATCGGCTTTGAACACTGAAGCTTTCTTT
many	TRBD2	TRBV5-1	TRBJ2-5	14	CASSSGTIQETQYF	TGCGCCAGCAGCTCCGGGACTATTCAAGAGACCCAGTACTTC
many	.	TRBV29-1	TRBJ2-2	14	CSVSDFINTGELFF	TGCAGCGTCAGCGACTTCATTAACACCGGGGAGCTGTTTTTT
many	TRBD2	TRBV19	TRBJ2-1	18	CASSIKWTSGSTYNEQFF	TGTGCCAGTAGTATAAAATGGACTAGCGGGAGTACCTACAATGAGCAGTTCTTC
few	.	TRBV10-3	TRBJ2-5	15	CAISVGTATEETQYF	TGTGCCATCAGTGTCGGGACCGCGACTGAAGAGACCCAGTACTTC
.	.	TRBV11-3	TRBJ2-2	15	CASSSVRSNTGELFF	TGTGCCAGCAGCTCGGTCCGCTCGAACACCGGGGAGCTGTTTTTT
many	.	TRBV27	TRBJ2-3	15	CASSFQRVSTDTQYF	TGTGCCAGCAGTTTTCAGCGGGTGAGCACAGATACGCAGTATTTT
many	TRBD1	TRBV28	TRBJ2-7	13	CASAQVRGRVQYF	TGTGCCAGCGCCCAGGTTAGGGGGCGCGTGCAGTACTTC
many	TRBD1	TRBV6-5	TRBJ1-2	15	CASSSNRGRLYGYTF	TGTGCCAGCAGTTCCAACAGGGGGAGGCTCTATGGCTACACCTTC
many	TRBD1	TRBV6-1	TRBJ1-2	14	CASMLGQASSGYTF	TGTGCCAGCATGCTCGGACAGGCCTCATCGGGCTACACCTTC